This is a list of T cell receptor beta chains from one sample in a study of T-cell reconstitution after alpha-beta-depleted transplantation in children. TCRdb called the PCR reads again in MiXCR, with one record for every CDR3 protein. The table lists hundreds of thousands of distinct CDR3 sequences, around a tenth of them singletons. Source: PBMCs, taken before TCRalphabeta/CD19-depleted stem cell transplant. The receptors originated from a boy under two years old with acute myeloid leukemia, due to receive a stem cell transplant. Each CDR3 is given with its conserved first and last residue. D genes are given only for firm matches. Clone sizes are given selectively: once, few, many, or a class where the clone is expanded.

V,D,size,J,CDR3,DNA
TRBV28,TRBD1,many,TRBJ2-7,CASSLSLFERGQPYEQYF,TGTGCCAGCAGCTTATCCCTTTTCGAGAGGGGGCAACCCTACGAGCAGTACTTC
TRBV6-2/TRBV6-3,NA,many,TRBJ1-1,CASSYRAAAMNTEAFF,TGTGCCAGCAGTTACCGGGCAGCCGCCATGAACACTGAAGCTTTCTTT
TRBV18,TRBD2,many,TRBJ2-7,CASAKSGGPDYEQYF,TGTGCCAGCGCGAAGAGCGGGGGACCTGACTACGAGCAGTACTTC
TRBV7-2,NA,many,TRBJ2-7,CASSLDPGHYEQYF,TGTGCCAGCAGCCTCGACCCGGGACACTACGAGCAGTACTTC
TRBV29-1,NA,many,TRBJ2-7,CSVDIAESYEQYF,TGCAGCGTTGACATAGCGGAGTCCTACGAGCAGTACTTC
TRBV27,TRBD1,many,TRBJ2-1,CASSPRPGTGGIYEQFF,TGTGCCAGCAGTCCTCGCCCGGGGACAGGGGGCATCTATGAGCAGTTCTTC
TRBV27,TRBD1,many,TRBJ2-1,CASSLSTTGFPYNEQFF,TGTGCCAGCAGTTTATCGACGACAGGGTTTCCCTACAATGAGCAGTTCTTC
TRBV10-2,TRBD2,many,TRBJ2-3,CASSKERGSTDTQYF,TGCGCCAGCAGTAAGGAGCGGGGGAGCACAGATACGCAGTATTTT
TRBV7-2,NA,many,TRBJ1-2,CASSSNGYGYTF,TGTGCCAGCAGCTCAAACGGTTATGGCTACACCTTC
TRBV28,TRBD2,many,TRBJ2-5,CASSSTSGGVETQYF,TGTGCCAGCAGCTCGACTAGCGGGGGGGTGGAGACCCAGTACTTC
TRBV11-1,TRBD2,many,TRBJ2-1,CASSLPGLAANRDNEQFF,TGTGCCAGCAGCTTGCCGGGACTAGCGGCTAATAGGGACAATGAGCAGTTCTTC
TRBV7-3,NA,NA,TRBJ1-2,CASSSHGLYGYTF,TGTGCCAGCAGCTCACACGGACTCTATGGCTACACCTTC
TRBV10-2,TRBD2,few,TRBJ2-6,CASTASGRFPGANVLTF,TGCGCCAGCACCGCTAGCGGGAGGTTTCCTGGGGCCAACGTCCTGACTTTC
TRBV11-3,NA,few,TRBJ2-6,CASSLDTASGANVLTF,TGTGCCAGCAGCTTAGATACCGCCTCTGGGGCCAACGTCCTGACTTTC